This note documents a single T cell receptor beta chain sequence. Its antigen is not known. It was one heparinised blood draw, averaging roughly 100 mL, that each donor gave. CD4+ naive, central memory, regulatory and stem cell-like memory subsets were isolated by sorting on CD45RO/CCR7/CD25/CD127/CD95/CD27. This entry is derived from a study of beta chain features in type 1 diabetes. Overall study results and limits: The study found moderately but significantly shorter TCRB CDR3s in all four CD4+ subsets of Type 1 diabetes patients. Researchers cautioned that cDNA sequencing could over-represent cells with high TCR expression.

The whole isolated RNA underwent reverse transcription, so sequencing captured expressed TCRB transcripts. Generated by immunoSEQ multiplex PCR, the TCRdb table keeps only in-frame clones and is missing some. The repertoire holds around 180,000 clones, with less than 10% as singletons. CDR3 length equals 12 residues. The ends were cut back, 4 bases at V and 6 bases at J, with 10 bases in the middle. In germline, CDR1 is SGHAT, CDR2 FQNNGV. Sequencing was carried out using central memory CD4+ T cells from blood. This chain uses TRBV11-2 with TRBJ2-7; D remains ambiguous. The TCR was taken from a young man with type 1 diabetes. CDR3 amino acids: CASSSQNVEQYF. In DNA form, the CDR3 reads TGTGCCAGCAGCTCACAGAACGTCGAGCAGTACTTC.